The 21 T cell receptor beta chains in this list originate from one sample, sequenced in a study of shared clonotypes between healthy human individuals. Terminally differentiated effector memory CD45RA+ cells were excluded by CCR7 positive selection of CD45RO-negative cells. Assay used: immunoSEQ multiplex PCR; TCRdb lists only in-frame clones, some missing. The sample lists roughly 1,800,000 clones, about 94% seen once, with 1% to 1.5% in the top ten. The sequencing input was naive CD8+ T cells sorted from blood. Receptors originate from a man between 18 and 35 years old in good health.

This clone has only a few counts. The chain joins TRBV5-6 to TRBJ1-3; unclear D gene. The CDR3 length is 14 residues. V was pared by 0 bases and J by 4 bases, with 8 bases between. Germline V gives CDR1 SGHDT, CDR2 YYEEEE. The CDR3 is CASSLDMSGNTIYF. CDR3 coding DNA: TGTGCCAGCAGCTTGGACATGTCCGGAAACACCATATATTTT.

V usage is TRBV5-5 and J usage is TRBJ1-4; D is ambiguous. The CDR3 spans 16 residues. Germline V gene data show CDR1 as SGHKS and CDR2 as YYEKEE (reference sequence). Trimming removed 4 bases from V and 5 bases from J, with 18 bases in between. CDR3 amino acids: CASSLDLLPRNEKLFF. CDR3 DNA: TGTGCCAGCAGCCTTGATCTCCTCCCACGAAATGAAAAACTGTTTTTT.

This chain links TRBV6-1 with TRBJ1-5; TRBD1 agrees at 7 bases. This CDR3 is built from 18 residues. In germline, CDR1 is MNHNS, CDR2 SASEGT. Losses at the gene ends were 1 base for V and 3 bases for J; bases not matched to a gene: 12. The CDR3 loop is CASSEEGTVSGNNQPQHF. The CDR3 DNA sequence: TGTGCCAGCAGTGAAGAAGGGACAGTGTCGGGGAACAATCAGCCCCAGCATTTT.

V is TRBV11-1 and J is TRBJ2-7, with 7 bases lining up with TRBD1. V gave up 4 bases and J gave up 3 bases; unmatched junction bases: 6. Germline assignment: CDR1 SGHAT and CDR2 FQDESV (reference sequence). The CDR3 spans 14 residues. In DNA form, the CDR3 reads TGTGCCAGCAGCTCAACCGGGACAGACTACGAGCAGTACTTC. It codes for CASSSTGTDYEQYF. Full variable domain (missing parts from reference TRBV11-1 and TRBJ2-7): EAEVAQSPRYKITEKSQAVAFWCDPISGHATLYWYRQILGQGPELLVQFQDESVVDDSQLPKDRFSAERLKGVDSTLKIQPAELGDSAMYLCASSSTGTDYEQYFGPGTRLTVT.

V gene TRBV7-9 combines with J gene TRBJ2-7; D tentatively fits TRBD1 or TRBD2 (5 bases each). Germline assignment: CDR1 SEHNR and CDR2 FQNEAQ (reference sequence). V was clipped by 1 base and J by 3 bases, with 10 bases between them. This CDR3 has 14 residues. The CDR3 spells CASSLGGKGYEQYF. In DNA form, the CDR3 reads TGTGCCAGCAGCTTAGGGGGGAAAGGCTACGAGCAGTACTTC.

Comment on this clone: Within the sample, other DNA sequences also encode this same CDR3. The chain carries TRBV7-9 and TRBJ1-5; D might be TRBD1 (5 bases). The CDR3 length is 13 residues. CDR1 and CDR2 (germline): SEHNR, FQNEAQ (reference sequence). V was cut by 1 base and J by 7 bases, with 8 bases left in between. This CDR3 is CASSLGGDQPQHF. For the CDR3, the DNA is TGTGCCAGCAGCTTAGGAGGGGACCAGCCCCAGCATTTT.

This clone appeared a single time. CDR3 DNA sequence: TGTGCCAGCAGCTCCACCTCAGGCGGGAGAAGGGTAGAAAACATTCAGTACTTC. Protein sequence: CASSSTSGGRRVENIQYF. The J gene is TRBJ2-4, the V gene TRBV7-9; 7 bases line up with TRBD2. With 4 bases clipped from V and 5 bases from J, the junction kept 17 bases outside the gene matches. The CDR3 loop spans 18 amino acids. The V gene's germline CDR1 is SEHNR and CDR2 FQNEAQ (reference sequence).

The chain has TRBV7-9 and TRBJ2-7; D may be TRBD1 (7 bases). The CDR3 loop spans 13 amino acids. The germline gives CDR1 SEHNR, CDR2 FQNEAQ (reference sequence). V lost 3 bases and J 7 bases, leaving 13 bases between the germline ends. The CDR3 coding sequence is TGTGCCAGCAGCTTGGAGGGGGCGATTGAGCAGTACTTC. Its translation is CASSLEGAIEQYF.

The V call is TRBV4-1, the J call TRBJ2-7, with D unresolved. This CDR3 has 14 residues. Germline V gene sequence: CDR1 MGHRA, CDR2 YSYEKL. V lost 0 bases and J 4 bases, leaving 10 bases between the germline ends. The CDR3, as DNA: TGCGCCAGCAGCCAAGAGCCGTTAAAGTACGAGCAGTACTTC. The encoded protein is CASSQEPLKYEQYF.

V usage is TRBV9 and J usage is TRBJ1-1; D unclear. The CDR3 is 15 residues long. CDR1 and CDR2 from the germline V gene are SGDLS and YYNGEE. Deletions cut 0 bases from V and 3 bases from J, with 12 bases between. This CDR3 is CASSVGRGFDTEAFF. The CDR3 DNA sequence: TGTGCCAGCAGCGTAGGAAGAGGGTTTGACACTGAAGCTTTCTTT.

This clone was detected once. V and J are TRBV4-1 and TRBJ1-2; 11 nucleotides match TRBD1. The V and J ends lost 1 base and 0 bases, in that order; junction bases with no gene match: 1. CDR3 length equals 16 residues. Germline CDR1 reads MGHRA; CDR2 reads YSYEKL. The CDR3 sequence is CASSQVGQGANYGYTF. Here the CDR3 DNA reads TGCGCCAGCAGCCAAGTGGGACAGGGGGCTAACTATGGCTACACCTTC.

The chain joins TRBV11-2 to TRBJ2-7; 7 bases are shared with TRBD2. Germline V gives CDR1 SGHAT, CDR2 FQNNGV. The length of the CDR3 is 15 residues. V lost 5 bases and J lost 2; bases outside the gene matches: 9. CDR3 coding DNA: TGTGCCAGCAGCCCCGGCCGGGACTACGCCTACGAGCAGTACTTC. Protein: CASSPGRDYAYEQYF.

V usage is TRBV7-9 and J usage is TRBJ2-3, with 10 bases identical to TRBD2. This CDR3 region has 15 residues. Trimming took 5 bases from V and 5 from J; bases not matched to a gene: 7. Germline CDR1 is SEHNR and CDR2 is FQNEAQ (reference sequence). CDR3 sequence: CASSAWASGGDTQYF. The CDR3 coding sequence is TGTGCCAGCAGCGCTTGGGCTAGCGGGGGAGATACGCAGTATTTT.

This clone was seen at least ten times. The V call is TRBV10-3, the J call TRBJ1-1; 11 nucleotides align to TRBD1. The CDR3 contains 18 residues. Germline values: CDR1 ENHRY, CDR2 SYGVKD. J gave up 0 bases and V 0 bases, and 6 bases lay outside the gene matches. The CDR3 loop reads CAISESGTGGSMNTEAFF. The CDR3, as DNA: TGTGCCATCAGTGAGTCTGGGACAGGGGGGTCCATGAACACTGAAGCTTTCTTT.

The chain is built from TRBV27 and TRBJ2-3; the match to TRBD1 covers 7 bases. The CDR3 covers 14 residues. Germline loops: CDR1 MNHEY, CDR2 SMNVEV (reference sequence). Unmatched junction bases numbered 5, after V lost 5 bases and J lost 3 bases. CDR3 loop: CASSVRDSTDTQYF. In DNA form, the CDR3 reads TGTGCCAGCAGTGTCCGGGACAGTACAGATACGCAGTATTTT.

In the case of this clone: This same CDR3 is encoded by further DNA sequences in the sample. The rearrangement uses TRBV27 and TRBJ2-5; possible D gene TRBD2, 6 bases. Looked up from germline, CDR1 is MNHEY and CDR2 is SMNVEV (reference sequence). This CDR3 is built from 14 residues. V was pared by 1 base and J by 2 bases, with 8 bases between. The CDR3 region is CASSLLGGQETQYF. The CDR3 DNA is TGTGCCAGCAGTTTATTGGGAGGACAAGAGACCCAGTACTTC.

The chain joins TRBV5-4 to TRBJ2-7; 12 bases map to TRBD2. The CDR3 spans 16 residues. The germline V gene encodes CDR1 SGHNT and CDR2 YYREEE (reference sequence). The V and J ends lost 0 bases and 5 bases, in that order; junction bases with no gene match: 6. The CDR3 protein is CASSLALAGGRDEQYF. CDR3 nucleotide sequence: TGTGCCAGCAGCTTGGCCCTAGCGGGAGGGAGGGACGAGCAGTACTTC. Complete variable domain (other parts from reference TRBV5-4 and TRBJ2-7): ETGVTQSPTHLIKTRGQQVTLRCSSQSGHNTVSWYQQALGQGPQFIFQYYREEENGRGNFPPRFSGLQFPNYSSELNVNALELDDSALYLCASSLALAGGRDEQYFGPGTRLTVT.

For the CDR3, the DNA is TGCGCCAGCAGCCAGGGTAACAGGGGAGGCACTGAAGCTTTCTTT. Its translation: CASSQGNRGGTEAFF. The chain couples TRBV4-1 to TRBJ1-1, with 7 bases fitting TRBD1. Looked up from germline, CDR1 is MGHRA and CDR2 is YSYEKL. CDR3 length equals 15 residues. Trimming cost V 3 bases and J 4 bases; bases outside gene matches: 8.

The chain combines TRBV21-1 with TRBJ2-3; the D call TRBD2 from the table was never checked on the DNA. TRBV21-1 is termed a pseudogene. There are 15 residues in the CDR3. In DNA form, the CDR3 reads TGTGCCAGCAGCAAAAATGTGACTGACACAGATACGCAGTATTTT. Amino acid sequence: CASSKNVTDTDTQYF.

This clone appeared a few times. J is TRBJ2-7 and V is TRBV18; 7 bases align to TRBD1. CDR1 is KGHSH and CDR2 is LQKENI in the germline V gene. The ends lost 3 bases at V and 3 bases at J; junction bases unmatched: 8. This CDR3 has 15 residues. The CDR3 here is CASSPTSWTGYEQYF. CDR3 nucleotides: TGTGCCAGCTCACCTACGTCCTGGACAGGCTACGAGCAGTACTTC. The variable domain in full, completed from reference TRBV18 and TRBJ2-7, reads NAGVMQNPRHLVRRRGQEARLRCSPMKGHSHVYWYRQLPEEGLKFMVYLQKENIIDESGMPKERFSAEFPKEGPSILRIQQVVRGDSAAYFCASSPTSWTGYEQYFGPGTRLTVT.

The V and J genes are TRBV5-8 and TRBJ1-2; 7 nucleotides agree with TRBD1. J gave up 1 base and V 6 bases, and 12 bases lay outside the gene matches. The CDR3 is made up of 16 amino acids. Germline V gene lookup returns CDR1 SGHTS and CDR2 YDEGEE. The CDR3 is CASITRTGFFNYGYTF. CDR3 bases: TGTGCCAGCATTACCAGGACAGGCTTTTTTAACTATGGCTACACCTTC.